This is a list of T cell receptor beta chains from one sample in a study of regulatory T cells in long-lasting Graves disease. TCRdb fed the multiplex PCR reads into MiXCR, producing one record per CDR3 protein. The data hold some 230,000 distinct CDR3 sequences, with approximately 20% observed a single time. Sequencing was performed on peripheral blood mononuclear cells (PBMCs), taken at new diagnosis, from a patient treated with antithyroid drugs. Receptor source: a female donor with Graves disease. CDR3s include the opening cysteine and the closing phenylalanine or tryptophan. The D gene is left open where the match is weak. Where a row states a size, it is once, few, many or the class of an expanded clone; other rows omit it.

>TRBV5-8|TRBD2|TRBJ2-5|many
CASSREGRETQYF
TGTGCCAGCAGCCGGGAGGGGCGGGAGACCCAGTACTTC
>TRBV10-3|TRBD2|TRBJ2-2|many
CAISRDWWSGRDTGELFF
TGTGCCATCAGCCGTGACTGGTGGAGCGGGAGGGACACCGGGGAGCTGTTTTTT
>TRBV28|NA|TRBJ2-1|many
CAGKRGGTYNEQFF
TGTGCCGGGAAGAGGGGCGGGACCTACAATGAGCAGTTCTTC
>TRBV30|NA|TRBJ2-7|many
CAWSVGAGQAYEQYF
TGTGCCTGGAGTGTTGGGGCAGGGCAAGCCTACGAGCAGTACTTC
>TRBV20-1|TRBD2|TRBJ2-3|many
CSARVAAGDDTDTQYF
TGCAGTGCTAGAGTTGCAGCGGGGGACGACACAGATACGCAGTATTTT
>TRBV7-9|NA|TRBJ1-5|many
CASPPGNVQSGNQPQHF
TGTGCCAGCCCCCCAGGGAACGTACAATCTGGCAATCAGCCCCAGCATTTT
>TRBV7-3|NA|TRBJ2-5|many
CASSLGPRQTQYF
TGTGCCAGCAGCTTAGGACCACGACAGACCCAGTACTTC
>TRBV7-9|NA|TRBJ2-5|few
CASSGSRVVGETQYF
TGTGCCAGCAGCGGGAGCAGGGTAGTTGGCGAGACCCAGTACTTC
>TRBV9|TRBD2|TRBJ2-5|many
CASSGGGNQETQYF
TGTGCCAGCAGCGGGGGGGGGAACCAAGAGACCCAGTACTTC
>TRBV12-3/TRBV12-4|TRBD2|TRBJ2-1|many
CASVGASGSDEQFF
TGTGCCAGCGTTGGGGCTAGCGGGAGTGATGAGCAGTTCTTC
>TRBV24-1|NA|TRBJ2-2|many
CATSDTRATGELFF
TGTGCCACCAGTGATACCAGGGCTACCGGGGAGCTGTTTTTT
>TRBV11-3|NA|TRBJ1-4|many
CASSFGIREKLFF
TGTGCCAGCAGCTTCGGGATTCGAGAAAAACTGTTTTTT
>TRBV19|NA|TRBJ1-1|NA
CAGSRRTELNTEAFF
TGTGCCGGTAGTAGGAGAACAGAGTTGAACACTGAAGCTTTCTTT
>TRBV7-2|TRBD1|TRBJ2-5|many
CASGTGFETQYF
TGTGCCAGCGGGACAGGCTTTGAGACCCAGTACTTC
>TRBV10-2|NA|TRBJ1-1|many
CATSQGTNTEAFF
TGCGCCACCTCTCAGGGGACGAACACTGAAGCTTTCTTT
>TRBV19|TRBD2|TRBJ2-1|many
CASSIVLAGGVEQFF
TGTGCCAGTAGTATTGTGCTAGCGGGAGGGGTTGAGCAGTTCTTC
>TRBV14|NA|TRBJ1-1|many
CASSWGANTEAFF
TGTGCCAGCTCTTGGGGGGCGAACACTGAAGCTTTCTTT
>TRBV2|NA|TRBJ1-5|many
CASSADSPRRAQHF
TGTGCCAGCAGTGCCGACAGTCCGAGGAGGGCCCAGCATTTT
>TRBV5-5|NA|TRBJ1-3|NA
CASSLWEGNTIYF
TGTGCCAGCAGCTTGTGGGAAGGGAACACCATATATTTT
>TRBV4-3|TRBD2|TRBJ2-1|many
CASSHVYSLAGGNEQFF
TGCGCCAGCAGCCACGTCTATTCTCTAGCGGGGGGGAATGAGCAGTTCTTC
>TRBV24-1|NA|TRBJ2-5|many
CATSDIRQYQETQYF
TGTGCCACCAGTGATATAAGACAGTACCAAGAGACCCAGTACTTC
>TRBV28|NA|TRBJ1-6|many
CASSFWALFREPDNSPLHF
TGTGCCAGCAGTTTTTGGGCACTCTTCCGGGAGCCAGATAATTCACCCCTCCACTTT
>TRBV7-2|TRBD2|TRBJ2-3|many
CASVPAGGPRTDTQYF
TGTGCCAGCGTACCGGCGGGAGGCCCGCGCACAGATACGCAGTATTTT
>TRBV12-3/TRBV12-4|TRBD2|TRBJ2-1|many
CASSASSGRYNEQFF
TGTGCCAGCAGTGCTTCTAGCGGGAGATACAATGAGCAGTTCTTC
>TRBV10-3|TRBD2|TRBJ2-3|few
CAISGGLAGVGDTQYF
TGTGCCATCAGTGGTGGACTAGCGGGAGTTGGAGATACGCAGTATTTT
>TRBV18|NA|TRBJ2-5|few
CASSPSRQSKETQYF
TGTGCCAGCTCACCCTCCCGGCAGTCCAAAGAGACCCAGTACTTC
>TRBV6-1|NA|TRBJ2-1|many
CASTVPGVNEQFF
TGTGCCAGCACCGTCCCCGGGGTGAATGAGCAGTTCTTC
>TRBV18|TRBD1|TRBJ1-5|many
CASSSERGQDQPQHF
TGTGCCAGCTCGTCCGAAAGGGGGCAGGATCAGCCCCAGCATTTT
>TRBV10-2|TRBD1|TRBJ1-2|many
CASRVTGGVNYGYTF
TGCGCCAGCAGGGTGACAGGGGGAGTAAACTATGGCTACACCTTC
>TRBV12-3/TRBV12-4|TRBD2|TRBJ2-3|many
CASSLTPSGGDTQYF
TGTGCCAGCAGTCTAACTCCTAGCGGGGGAGATACGCAGTATTTT
>TRBV6-2/TRBV6-3|NA|TRBJ1-6|many
CASSYSTGTLNSPLHF
TGTGCCAGCAGTTACTCGACCGGGACATTGAATTCACCCCTCCACTTT
>TRBV27|NA|TRBJ2-2|many
CASSFGPEVTGELFF
TGTGCCAGCAGTTTTGGGCCTGAAGTCACCGGGGAGCTGTTTTTT
>TRBV5-5|TRBD2|TRBJ2-7|few
CASSLGTSGLSYEQYF
TGTGCCAGCAGCTTGGGGACTAGCGGACTCTCCTACGAGCAGTACTTC
>TRBV9|TRBD1|TRBJ1-1|many
CASSVEGGRGTEAFF
TGTGCCAGCAGCGTAGAGGGGGGCAGGGGGACTGAAGCTTTCTTT
>TRBV2|NA|TRBJ2-5|many
CASTVLQETQYF
TGTGCCAGCACAGTTCTCCAAGAGACCCAGTACTTC
>TRBV20-1|TRBD1|TRBJ2-1|many
CSASRAGGPPYNEQFF
TGCAGTGCTAGCCGAGCAGGGGGACCTCCCTACAATGAGCAGTTCTTC
>TRBV28|NA|TRBJ1-1|many
CASSPLTENTEAFF
TGTGCCAGCAGTCCCCTGACAGAGAACACTGAAGCTTTCTTT
>TRBV6-5|TRBD2|TRBJ2-7|NA
CASSYGTSGRITGEQYF
TGTGCCAGCAGTTATGGGACTAGCGGGAGGATTACCGGAGAGCAGTACTTC
>TRBV10-3|NA|TRBJ1-5|many
CAIRTDSQPQHF
TGTGCCATCAGAACGGACAGCCAGCCCCAGCATTTT
>TRBV2|NA|TRBJ2-7|many
CASSATGLSYEQYF
TGTGCCAGCAGTGCAACAGGGCTCTCCTACGAGCAGTACTTC
>TRBV20-1|NA|TRBJ1-1|many
CSAGHPERTEAFF
TGCAGTGCCGGACACCCAGAGAGGACTGAAGCTTTCTTT
>TRBV27|TRBD1|TRBJ1-2|many
CASSFMGDRVRTF
TGTGCCAGCAGTTTTATGGGGGACAGGGTCCGAACCTTC
>TRBV7-8|NA|TRBJ1-1|many
CASLLSGGGTEAFF
TGTGCCAGCCTCTTGTCGGGGGGCGGAACTGAAGCTTTCTTT
>TRBV11-2|NA|TRBJ2-5|many
CASSPRPPTTSQETQYF
TGTGCCAGCAGCCCTAGGCCGCCTACGACATCCCAAGAGACCCAGTACTTC
>TRBV11-2|NA|TRBJ1-4|many
CASSLGSNEKLFF
TGTGCCAGCAGCTTGGGCAGTAATGAAAAACTGTTTTTT
>TRBV20-1|TRBD1|TRBJ1-5|few
CSARDQGGSNQPQHF
TGCAGTGCTAGGGACCAGGGGGGCTCCAATCAGCCCCAGCATTTT